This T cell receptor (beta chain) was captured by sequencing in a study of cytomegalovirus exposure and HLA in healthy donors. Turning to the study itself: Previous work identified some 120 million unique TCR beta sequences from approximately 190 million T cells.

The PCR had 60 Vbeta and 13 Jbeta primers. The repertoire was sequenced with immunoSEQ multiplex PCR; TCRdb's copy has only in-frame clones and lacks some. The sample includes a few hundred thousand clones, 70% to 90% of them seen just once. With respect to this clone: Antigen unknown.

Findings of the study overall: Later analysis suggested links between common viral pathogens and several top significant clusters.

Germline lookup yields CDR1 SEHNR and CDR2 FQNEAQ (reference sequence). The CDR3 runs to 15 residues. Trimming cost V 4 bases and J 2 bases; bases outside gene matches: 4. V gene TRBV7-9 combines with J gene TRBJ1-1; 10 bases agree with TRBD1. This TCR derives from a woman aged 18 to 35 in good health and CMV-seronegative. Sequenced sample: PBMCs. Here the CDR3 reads CASSSRQGANTEAFF. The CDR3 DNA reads TGTGCCAGCAGCTCTAGACAGGGGGCAAACACTGAAGCTTTCTTT.